The 22 T cell receptor beta chains below all came from one sample that was sequenced in a study of blood T cell repertoires in COVID-19. This table comes from immunoSEQ multiplex PCR, and its TCRdb copy is limited to in-frame clones, with some not included. Altogether roughly 120,000 clones are present, just under 90% being singletons, with the ten largest covering approximately 1%. The sample taken for sequencing was peripheral blood. These receptors came from a human donor in a cohort sampled during active COVID-19.

DNA of the CDR3: TGTGCCAGCAGCTTAGGAGTCCCCTATAGCAATCAGCCCCAGCATTTT. This translates into CASSLGVPYSNQPQHF. The chain has TRBV7-2 and TRBJ1-5, with D unclear. The germline V gene has CDR1 SGHTA and CDR2 FQGNSA. Trimming took off 1 base at V and 0 bases at J, with 10 bases between the two ends. The CDR3 extends over 16 amino acids.

The genes are TRBV19 and TRBJ2-7, with D possibly TRBD1 on 5 matching bases. The CDR3 totals 14 residues. Germline CDR1 reads LNHDA; CDR2 reads SQIVND (reference sequence). The germline V and J ends were trimmed by 6 bases and 2 bases, with 14 bases remaining between them. This CDR3 is CASSLALGAYEQYF. CDR3 nucleotide sequence: TGTGCCAGTAGCTTGGCCTTAGGGGCCTACGAGCAGTACTTC.

J is TRBJ1-4 and V is TRBV27; the D gene is possibly TRBD1 (6 bases). Germline V CDR1 and CDR2: MNHEY, SMNVEV (reference sequence). This CDR3 comprises 14 residues. V lost 6 bases and J 8 bases, leaving 16 bases between the germline ends. CDR3 protein: CASRRGGGWEKLFF. In DNA form, the CDR3 reads TGTGCCAGCAGACGCGGGGGGGGCTGGGAAAAACTGTTTTTT. The whole variable domain, remainder taken from reference TRBV27 and TRBJ1-4, is EAQVTQNPRYLITVTGKKLTVTCSQNMNHEYMSWYRQDPGLGLRQIYYSMNVEVTDKGDVPEGYKVSRKEKRNFPLILESPSPNQTSLYFCASRRGGGWEKLFFGSGTQLSVL.

The V call is TRBV6-2 or TRBV6-3, the J call TRBJ1-6; D is perhaps TRBD1 (6 bases). CDR3 length equals 15 residues. The germline V gene encodes CDR1 MNHEY and CDR2 SVGEGT. Trimming removed 0 bases from V and 6 bases from J, with 9 bases in between. CDR3 DNA: TGTGCCAGCAGTTACTCAGGACAGCTTAATTCACCCCTCCACTTT. This encodes CASSYSGQLNSPLHF.

This chain joins TRBV19 and TRBJ2-2; the D gene is possibly TRBD2 (6 bases). Germline CDR1 is LNHDA and CDR2 is SQIVND (reference sequence). Trimming pared 3 bases from V and 1 base from J, leaving 9 bases between. The CDR3 totals 15 residues. CDR3 in amino acids: CASSIGGQNTGELFF. CDR3 DNA sequence: TGTGCCAGTAGTATTGGAGGGCAGAACACCGGGGAGCTGTTTTTT.

CDR3 amino acids: CASSPPAQANYGYTF. In nucleotides, the CDR3 is TGTGCCAGCTCCCCTCCAGCGCAAGCTAACTATGGCTACACCTTC. The rearrangement uses TRBV18 and TRBJ1-2; D is unresolved. The germline V gene has CDR1 KGHSH and CDR2 LQKENI. The CDR3 spans 15 residues. Trimming removed 6 bases from V and 0 bases from J, with 14 bases in between.

V gene TRBV4-3 combines with J gene TRBJ1-5; no firm D call. The germline gives CDR1 LGHNA, CDR2 YSLEER. Between the trimmed V and J ends, which lost 1 base and 4 bases, there was a span of 8 bases. The CDR3 extends over 14 amino acids. CDR3 residues: CASSQGPGNQPQHF. For the CDR3, the DNA is TGCGCCAGCAGCCAAGGGCCAGGAAATCAGCCCCAGCATTTT.

CDR3 coding DNA: TGCGCCAGCAGCCAACCGGACAGGGATAATGAAAAACTGTTTTTT. Translation: CASSQPDRDNEKLFF. This chain uses TRBV4-1 with TRBJ1-4; TRBD1 agrees at 8 bases. This CDR3 contains 15 residues. V lost 2 bases, J lost 4 bases, and 3 bases stayed unmatched. From germline, CDR1 is MGHRA and CDR2 YSYEKL.

The rearrangement joins TRBV7-9 to TRBJ2-5, with 11 nucleotides matching TRBD2. The CDR3 is 14 residues long. Germline loops: CDR1 SEHNR, CDR2 FQNEAQ (reference sequence). Germline trimming cut 8 bases from V and 0 bases from J; bases unmatched to any gene: 2. This CDR3 is CASGLAGNQETQYF. CDR3 bases: TGTGCCAGCGGACTAGCGGGCAACCAAGAGACCCAGTACTTC.

The chain links TRBV9 to TRBJ2-5, with 9 bases identical to TRBD2. This CDR3 has 15 amino acids. Losses at the gene ends were 3 bases for V and 4 bases for J; bases not matched to a gene: 7. CDR1 SGDLS and CDR2 YYNGEE come from the germline V gene. CDR3 amino acids: CASSAIAGVGETQYF. As DNA, the CDR3 is TGTGCCAGCAGCGCGATAGCGGGAGTTGGAGAGACCCAGTACTTC.

V and J are TRBV28 and TRBJ2-5; no clear D. CDR1 and CDR2 (germline): MDHEN, SYDVKM. V gave up 8 bases and J gave up 1 base, with 8 bases separating them. The CDR3 sequence is 12 residues long. The CDR3 bases are TGTGCCAGCGGCCTTCTCCAAGAGACCCAGTACTTC. Protein product: CASGLLQETQYF.

The chain has TRBV6-5 and TRBJ2-7; a possible D gene is TRBD1 (5 bases). The CDR3 contains 12 residues. Trimming stripped 6 bases from V and 3 bases from J, with 9 bases between. CDR1 and CDR2 from the germline V gene are MNHEY and SVGAGI. The CDR3 sequence is CASSLTGYEQYF. CDR3 DNA: TGTGCCAGCAGCCTAACAGGCTACGAGCAGTACTTC.

V gene TRBV6-5 combines with J gene TRBJ1-6, with 7 bases identical to TRBD1. This CDR3 comprises 15 residues. The germline CDR1 and CDR2 sequences are MNHEY and SVGAGI. Losses at the gene ends were 5 bases for V and 5 bases for J; bases not matched to a gene: 6. The CDR3 sequence: CASSRLQGNNSPLHF. Written as DNA, the CDR3 is TGTGCCAGCAGTCGACTACAGGGGAATAATTCACCCCTCCACTTT.

The CDR3 here is CASSSPYMNTEAFF. The CDR3 DNA reads as TGTGCCAGCAGTTCGCCCTATATGAACACTGAAGCTTTCTTT. The V and J genes are TRBV28 and TRBJ1-1, with D unclear. The CDR3 totals 14 residues. Looked up from germline, CDR1 is MDHEN and CDR2 is SYDVKM. With 4 bases removed from V and 0 bases from J, the gap between germline ends came to 9 bases.

The chain joins TRBV23-1 to TRBJ2-1, with 7 bases matching TRBD2. TRBV23-1 is reported as an ORF; its role is uncertain. The junction had 7 bases not matched to a gene; V was cut back by 4 bases and J by 4 bases. The CDR3 has 15 amino acids. As DNA, the CDR3 is TGCGCCAGCAGTCGCTGCGGGAGACCTTACAATGAGCAGTTCTTC. Its protein product is CASSRCGRPYNEQFF.

In the case of this clone: One end of the junction varies from germline; a read error may be responsible. This chain joins TRBV28 and TRBJ2-7; TRBD2 matches at 9 bases. Germline lookup yields CDR1 MDHEN and CDR2 SYDVKM. This CDR3 has 14 amino acids. The CDR3 sequence is CASSYSGSIYGQYF. CDR3 nucleotides: TGTGCCAGCAGCTATAGCGGGAGTATATACGGGCAGTACTTC.

The CDR3 DNA reads as TGTGCCAGCTCACCCTCCGGAGCAGATACGCAGTATTTT. This gives the protein CASSPSGADTQYF. This sequence joins TRBV18 and TRBJ2-3; D not resolved. V lost 3 bases to trimming and J lost 4 bases, with 8 bases between them. The CDR3 is 13 residues long. The germline V gene has CDR1 KGHSH and CDR2 LQKENI.

The chain links TRBV18 to TRBJ2-7; 14 nucleotides align to TRBD2. CDR1 and CDR2 from the germline V gene are KGHSH and LQKENI. The V segment lost 2 bases and the J segment 9 bases; nucleotides outside the gene matches: 12. The CDR3 length is 17 residues. Here the CDR3 DNA reads TGTGCCAGCTCACCAAGAGGACTAGCGGGAGGCCCCGGAGGGCAGTACTTC. Amino acids: CASSPRGLAGGPGGQYF.

The chain couples TRBV27 to TRBJ2-3; D is perhaps TRBD1 (7 bases). Trimming removed 6 bases from V and 1 base from J, with 17 bases in between. CDR3 size: 16 residues. Germline CDR1 reads MNHEY; CDR2 reads SMNVEV (reference sequence). CDR3 in amino acids: CASSPNRGGGTDTQYF. CDR3 DNA sequence: TGTGCCAGCAGCCCTAACAGGGGAGGAGGCACAGATACGCAGTATTTT.

CDR3 region: CSVEEGVLGYTF. The CDR3, as DNA: TGCAGCGTTGAAGAAGGGGTCCTTGGCTACACCTTC. The V call is TRBV29-1, the J call TRBJ1-2; a possible D gene is TRBD1 (5 bases). CDR1 and CDR2 from the germline V gene are SQVTM and ANQGSEA. The length of the CDR3 is 12 residues. Trimming removed 0 bases from V and 7 bases from J, with 9 bases in between.

Comment on this clone: At one of its ends the junction is not consistent with the germline gene, which may arise from a read error. V and J are TRBV5-6 and TRBJ1-5, with 8 bases fitting TRBD1. The CDR3 runs 15 residues. CDR1 and CDR2 from the germline V gene are SGHDT and YYEEEE. The chain's CDR3 is CASTLTGASNQPQHF. The CDR3 DNA sequence: TGTGCCAGCACCTTGACAGGGGCCAGCAATCAGCCCCAGCATTTT. Full variable domain (outside the CDR3, taken from reference TRBV5-6 and TRBJ1-5): DAGVTQSPTHLIKTRGQQVTLRCSPKSGHDTVSWYQQALGQGPQFIFQYYEEEERQRGNFPDRFSGHQFPNYSSELNVNALLLGDSALYLCASTLTGASNQPQHFGDGTRLSIL.

The J gene is TRBJ2-1, the V gene TRBV14; 10 bases align to TRBD2. CDR1 is SGHDN and CDR2 is FVKESK in the germline V gene. The CDR3 extends over 17 amino acids. V was clipped by 0 bases and J by 2 bases; unmatched bases: 4. CDR3 DNA sequence: TGTGCCAGCAGCCAAGATAAACTAGCGGGACCCTACAATGAGCAGTTCTTC. It specifies CASSQDKLAGPYNEQFF.